This record concerns one TCR beta chain sequence. The data belong to a study of OX40 agonist ivuxolimab in advanced cancers. The wider study: Three patients showed partial responses: one hepatocellular carcinoma and two cutaneous melanoma cases.

Only in-frame clones appear in the TCRdb table, and some are missing; sequencing was by immunoSEQ multiplex PCR. The sample yields 55,000 to 75,000 clones, about nine tenths seen once. The clonotype comes from an adult with an advanced solid tumor such as melanoma, head and neck, liver or kidney cancer. The sequenced sample was CD4+ or CD8+ T cells sorted from blood, obtained in a trial of the OX40 agonist ivuxolimab.

This CDR3 reads CASSPLRRPNEQFF. CDR3 bases: TGTGCCAGCAGCCCTCTACGGAGGCCCAATGAGCAGTTCTTC. J is TRBJ2-1 and V is TRBV9; weak D call: TRBD2 (5 bases). CDR3 length: 14 amino acids. The germline gives CDR1 SGDLS, CDR2 YYNGEE. V lost 4 bases and J 6 bases, leaving 14 bases between the germline ends.